A selection of T cell receptor beta chains follows, all from one sample in a study of T cell responses to AZD1222 COVID-19 vaccine. Some clones are missing from TCRdb's copy, which holds only in-frame ones; the method was immunoSEQ multiplex PCR. The sample lists roughly 120,000 clones, roughly 90% occurring once. The sequencing used peripheral blood, collected on day 0 of AZD1222 vaccination. These receptors were obtained from an adult in good health. Each CDR3 is given with its conserved first and last residue. Fields, in order: D gene, clone size, CDR3 length, V gene, J gene, CDR3 DNA, CDR3 protein. D genes are given only for firm matches. Some rows have no size entry. The others give once, few or many, or a class for an expanded clone.

D: NA
size: NA
length: 13
V: TRBV5-6
J: TRBJ1-1
DNA: TGTGCCAGCAGCTTGGAGAGAAACACTGAAGCTTTCTTT
CDR3: CASSLERNTEAFF

D: NA
size: NA
length: 15
V: TRBV9
J: TRBJ1-4
DNA: TGTGCCAGCAGCGTAGGGTGGCAGTCTAATGAAAAACTGTTTTTT
CDR3: CASSVGWQSNEKLFF

D: TRBD2
size: NA
length: 14
V: TRBV10-1
J: TRBJ2-7
DNA: TGCGCCAGCAGTGCAGCGGGGGACTCCTACGAGCAGTACTTC
CDR3: CASSAAGDSYEQYF

D: NA
size: NA
length: 11
V: TRBV10-3
J: TRBJ1-5
DNA: TGTGCCATCGGGAAGGATCAGCCCCAGCATTTT
CDR3: CAIGKDQPQHF

D: NA
size: once
length: 16
V: TRBV5-1
J: TRBJ1-1
DNA: TGCGCCAGCAGCCCCCCGGCGGCAGGACCTGACACTGAAGCTTTCTTT
CDR3: CASSPPAAGPDTEAFF

D: TRBD1
size: once
length: 15
V: TRBV6-5
J: TRBJ1-1
DNA: TGTGCCAGCAGCGCCGACAGGGGCTCTTGGGCTGAAGCTTTCTTT
CDR3: CASSADRGSWAEAFF

D: NA
size: NA
length: 14
V: TRBV6-5
J: TRBJ1-2
DNA: TGTGCCAGCAGGGAGACCGCAGCGGGGTATGGCTACACCTTC
CDR3: CASRETAAGYGYTF

D: TRBD2
size: once
length: 16
V: TRBV5-4
J: TRBJ2-1
DNA: TGTGCCAGCAGCTTTGGACTAGCGGGTTCCTACAATGAGCAGTTCTTC
CDR3: CASSFGLAGSYNEQFF

D: NA
size: NA
length: 13
V: TRBV28
J: TRBJ1-5
DNA: TGTGCCAGCTGTCCCCCCAGCAATCAGCCCCAGCATTTT
CDR3: CASCPPSNQPQHF

D: TRBD1
size: NA
length: 17
V: TRBV2
J: TRBJ2-1
DNA: TGTGCCAGCAGTGAAGGCCTAGGGACAGGGGGAAACAATGAGCAGTTCTTC
CDR3: CASSEGLGTGGNNEQFF

D: TRBD1
size: NA
length: 14
V: TRBV3-1/TRBV3-2
J: TRBJ1-1
DNA: TGTGCCAGCAGCCAAGTCGCGGACAGGGAAAAAGCTTTCTTT
CDR3: CASSQVADREKAFF

D: NA
size: NA
length: 14
V: TRBV5-8
J: TRBJ1-5
DNA: TGTGCCAGCAGCTTGGCAGGGAATAATCAGCCCCAGCATTTT
CDR3: CASSLAGNNQPQHF

D: TRBD2
size: NA
length: 16
V: TRBV9
J: TRBJ2-3
DNA: TGTGCCAGCAGCCAGCGGGGGGACTCTAGCACAGATACGCAGTATTTT
CDR3: CASSQRGDSSTDTQYF

D: NA
size: NA
length: 14
V: TRBV7-6
J: TRBJ1-1
DNA: TGTGCCAGCAGCCCCCTCGGGGAAGGCACTGAAGCTTTCTTT
CDR3: CASSPLGEGTEAFF

D: NA
size: NA
length: 15
V: TRBV27
J: TRBJ1-1
DNA: TGTGCCAGCAGTCGCCCAAACAGGGTCTTCACTGAAGCTTTCTTT
CDR3: CASSRPNRVFTEAFF

D: NA
size: NA
length: 13
V: TRBV5-6
J: TRBJ1-1
DNA: TGTGCCAGCAGCTCACAGGGTTATGCTGAAGCTTTCTTT
CDR3: CASSSQGYAEAFF

D: NA
size: once
length: 12
V: TRBV5-1
J: TRBJ1-2
DNA: TGCGCCAGCAGTCCTACCACGCGTGGCTACACCTTC
CDR3: CASSPTTRGYTF

D: NA
size: once
length: 13
V: TRBV6-5
J: TRBJ2-7
DNA: TGTGCCAGCAGTAAGGACAGAGCCTACGAGCAGTACTTC
CDR3: CASSKDRAYEQYF

D: NA
size: few
length: 14
V: TRBV7-2
J: TRBJ2-7
DNA: TGTGCCAGCAGCTCGCGCAGGAGGAGTTACGAGCAGTACTTC
CDR3: CASSSRRRSYEQYF

D: NA
size: NA
length: 13
V: TRBV6-6
J: TRBJ1-2
DNA: TGTGCCAGTACACCAAGGCCGAACTATGGCTACACCTTC
CDR3: CASTPRPNYGYTF

D: NA
size: NA
length: 14
V: TRBV2
J: TRBJ1-6
DNA: TGTGCCAGCAGTGGCGACAGGATTAATTCACCCCTCCACTTT
CDR3: CASSGDRINSPLHF

D: NA
size: NA
length: 14
V: TRBV2
J: TRBJ1-2
DNA: TGTGCCAGCAGTCCAAACCGGTCCGTCTATGGCTACACCTTC
CDR3: CASSPNRSVYGYTF

D: NA
size: few
length: 14
V: TRBV7-9
J: TRBJ2-5
DNA: TGTGCCAGCAGCCCCCCGAGTTCCAAAGAGACCCAGTACTTC
CDR3: CASSPPSSKETQYF

D: NA
size: NA
length: 11
V: TRBV20-1
J: TRBJ2-5
DNA: TGCAGTGCTAGCGTGGGAGAGACCCAGTACTTC
CDR3: CSASVGETQYF

D: NA
size: few
length: 13
V: TRBV27
J: TRBJ1-1
DNA: TGTGCCAGCAGCGGGGACGGGAACACTGAAGCTTTCTTT
CDR3: CASSGDGNTEAFF

D: NA
size: NA
length: 11
V: TRBV30
J: TRBJ1-1
DNA: TGTGCCTGGCAAGGGGGCACTGAAGCTTTCTTT
CDR3: CAWQGGTEAFF

D: NA
size: NA
length: 14
V: TRBV3-1/TRBV3-2
J: TRBJ1-2
DNA: TGTGCCAGCAGCCAGCCCTCGGGGGTGCATGGCTACACCTTC
CDR3: CASSQPSGVHGYTF

D: NA
size: NA
length: 12
V: TRBV19
J: TRBJ1-2
DNA: TGTGCCAGTAATGAGGGGGGCCATGGCTACACCTTC
CDR3: CASNEGGHGYTF

D: NA
size: once
length: 14
V: TRBV30
J: TRBJ1-1
DNA: TGTGCCTGGAGCCTAACCAGGGACCGAGGTGAAGCTTTCTTT
CDR3: CAWSLTRDRGEAFF

D: TRBD1
size: NA
length: 12
V: TRBV20-1
J: TRBJ1-5
DNA: TGCAGTGCTAGTTTGGGACAGTTCAGCCAGCATTTT
CDR3: CSASLGQFSQHF

D: NA
size: NA
length: 15
V: TRBV19
J: TRBJ2-7
DNA: TGTGCCAGTAGTATAACAATGGGGATTTCCTACGAGCAGTACTTC
CDR3: CASSITMGISYEQYF

D: TRBD1
size: NA
length: 15
V: TRBV27
J: TRBJ1-5
DNA: TGTGCCAGCAGTGCGACGCGACAGGGCTATCAGCCCCAGCATTTT
CDR3: CASSATRQGYQPQHF

D: NA
size: NA
length: 11
V: TRBV5-3
J: TRBJ1-5
DNA: TGTGCCAGGGAGGCAGGTCAGCCCCAGCATTTT
CDR3: CAREAGQPQHF

D: NA
size: NA
length: 16
V: TRBV9
J: TRBJ2-3
DNA: TGTGCCAGCAGCCCCCGTCCGGGACGTAACACAGATACGCAGTATTTT
CDR3: CASSPRPGRNTDTQYF

D: NA
size: NA
length: 17
V: TRBV9
J: TRBJ2-3
DNA: TGTGCCAGCAGCGTCTCGGCAGGAGTCTCTAGCACAGATACGCAGTATTTT
CDR3: CASSVSAGVSSTDTQYF

D: NA
size: NA
length: 14
V: TRBV6-5
J: TRBJ1-1
DNA: TGTGCCAGCAGTTACTCCCCAGGGAACACTGAAGCTTTCTTT
CDR3: CASSYSPGNTEAFF

D: NA
size: NA
length: 13
V: TRBV9
J: TRBJ1-1
DNA: TGTGCCAGCAGCCCCCAGGACAGCCCTGAAGCTTTCTTT
CDR3: CASSPQDSPEAFF

D: TRBD1
size: once
length: 16
V: TRBV11-3
J: TRBJ2-1
DNA: TGTGCCAGCAGCACGTCTCCGGGACAGGACACCAATGAGCAGTTCTTC
CDR3: CASSTSPGQDTNEQFF

D: TRBD2
size: NA
length: 14
V: TRBV2
J: TRBJ2-5
DNA: TGTGCCAGCAGTGTGGGACTAGCACAAGAGACCCAGTACTTC
CDR3: CASSVGLAQETQYF

D: NA
size: NA
length: 13
V: TRBV25-1
J: TRBJ2-7
DNA: TGTGCCAGCAGTGAAGTGGGGTTGTACGAGCAGTACTTC
CDR3: CASSEVGLYEQYF

D: TRBD1
size: NA
length: 17
V: TRBV5-1
J: TRBJ2-7
DNA: TGCGCCAGCAGCTTGACGACCCGGGACAGGGGGGGACACGAGCAGTACTTC
CDR3: CASSLTTRDRGGHEQYF

D: TRBD1
size: NA
length: 15
V: TRBV6-5
J: TRBJ2-7
DNA: TGTGCCAGCAGTTACTCAGGGACAGCCCTCTACGAGCAGTACTTC
CDR3: CASSYSGTALYEQYF

D: NA
size: NA
length: 13
V: TRBV14
J: TRBJ1-2
DNA: TGTGCCAGCAGAATCGGTCCTAACTATGGCTACACCTTC
CDR3: CASRIGPNYGYTF

D: TRBD1
size: NA
length: 16
V: TRBV24-1
J: TRBJ2-1
DNA: TGTGCCACCAGTGAAGCTTCCGGGACAGGGGGTCGGGAGCAGTTCTTC
CDR3: CATSEASGTGGREQFF

D: NA
size: NA
length: 11
V: TRBV28
J: TRBJ1-4
DNA: TGTGCCAGCAGCAGACGGGAAAAACTGTTTTTT
CDR3: CASSRREKLFF

D: TRBD1
size: once
length: 16
V: TRBV19
J: TRBJ1-4
DNA: TGTGCCAGTATTAGACAGGGTGGTGCGCCCGGTGAAAAACTGTTTTTT
CDR3: CASIRQGGAPGEKLFF

D: TRBD1
size: NA
length: 17
V: TRBV4-1
J: TRBJ1-2
DNA: TGCGCCAGCAGCCAAGTAGGGGGAGAACAGGGGGAACGTGGCTACACCTTC
CDR3: CASSQVGGEQGERGYTF

D: NA
size: NA
length: 12
V: TRBV5-6
J: TRBJ2-4
DNA: TGTGCCAGCACCTCACCCGGAGGGTCCAGGTACTTC
CDR3: CASTSPGGSRYF

D: NA
size: NA
length: 15
V: TRBV18
J: TRBJ1-2
DNA: TGTGCCAGCTCCCTACAGGGCGGGGATACCTATGGCTACACCTTC
CDR3: CASSLQGGDTYGYTF

D: NA
size: NA
length: 16
V: TRBV4-1
J: TRBJ1-4
DNA: TGCGCCAGCAGCCAAGTGGCAGGGCGTACTAATGAAAAACTGTTTTTT
CDR3: CASSQVAGRTNEKLFF

D: NA
size: NA
length: 15
V: TRBV7-9
J: TRBJ1-1
DNA: TGTGCCAGCAGCTTTTTTGGAGGTATGAACACTGAAGCTTTCTTT
CDR3: CASSFFGGMNTEAFF

D: NA
size: NA
length: 15
V: TRBV9
J: TRBJ2-1
DNA: TGTGCCAGCAGCTCGGGACTTCTCTCCTACAATGAGCAGTTCTTC
CDR3: CASSSGLLSYNEQFF

D: NA
size: NA
length: 13
V: TRBV6-5
J: TRBJ2-3
DNA: TGTGCCAGCAGTCACGAAAACACAGATACGCAGTATTTT
CDR3: CASSHENTDTQYF